Presented here are 24 T cell receptor beta chains from one specimen sequenced in a study of cytomegalovirus exposure and HLA in healthy donors. This PCR relied on a set of 60 Vbeta primers and 13 Jbeta primers. TCRdb's table, derived via immunoSEQ multiplex PCR, lists solely in-frame clones and lacks some. The sample yields approximately 150,000 clones, approximately 80% seen once. What was sequenced was PBMCs. The receptor set was obtained from a man between 18 and 29 years old in good health and CMV-seropositive.

The gene calls are TRBV5-4 and TRBJ1-1; 8 nucleotides align to TRBD1. Germline CDR1 reads SGHNT; CDR2 reads YYREEE (reference sequence). The CDR3 extends over 14 amino acids. Trimming took 4 bases from V and 5 from J; bases not matched to a gene: 7. CDR3 sequence (DNA): TGTGCCAGCAGCGCACAGGGGGTGAGGACTGAAGCTTTCTTT. This translates into CASSAQGVRTEAFF.

The V gene is TRBV6-1, the J gene TRBJ1-5; TRBD1 agrees at 7 bases. V lost 2 bases, J lost 7 bases, and 5 bases stayed unmatched. This CDR3 has 14 amino acids. The germline V gene encodes CDR1 MNHNS and CDR2 SASEGT. CDR3 nucleotide sequence: TGTGCCAGCAGTGAATTGGCAGGGGGACAGCCCCAGCATTTT. Translation gives CASSELAGGQPQHF.

The rearrangement uses TRBV28 and TRBJ1-2, with 7 bases matching TRBD1. This CDR3 spans 15 amino acids. Germline V gene data show CDR1 as MDHEN and CDR2 as SYDVKM. The J segment lost 2 bases and the V segment lost 4 bases, leaving 7 bases of the junction unmatched. CDR3 DNA: TGTGCCAGCAGTTCCGGGACAGCTGAGAACTATGGCTACACCTTC. Its protein is CASSSGTAENYGYTF.

This rearrangement joins TRBV15 to TRBJ1-2; D call uncertain. This CDR3 spans 15 amino acids. Per germline, CDR1 LNHNV and CDR2 YYDKDF (reference sequence). Trimming left V 5 bases short and J 1 base short, with 14 bases between. The DNA for the CDR3 is TGTGCCACCAGCCCCGGGTCTAACTTTAACTATGGCTACACCTTC. Translated, it gives CATSPGSNFNYGYTF.

A remark on this clone: This sample includes further DNA sequences coding for the same CDR3. The chain is built from TRBV19 and TRBJ2-1; perhaps TRBD2 as D (5 bases). V was pared by 7 bases and J by 0 bases, with 10 bases between. This CDR3 region has 14 residues. From germline, CDR1 is LNHDA and CDR2 SQIVND (reference sequence). The CDR3 region is CASTIGSSYNEQFF. The CDR3 DNA follows: TGTGCCAGTACGATTGGGAGCTCCTACAATGAGCAGTTCTTC.

V and J are TRBV27 and TRBJ1-1; D call uncertain. In germline, CDR1 is MNHEY, CDR2 SMNVEV (reference sequence). CDR3 size: 14 residues. V was clipped by 0 bases and J by 7 bases, with 12 bases between them. This chain's CDR3 is CASSLSSNRVEAFF. DNA of the CDR3: TGTGCCAGCAGTTTATCCAGCAATCGGGTTGAAGCTTTCTTT.

There are a few counts of this clone. The gene calls are TRBV4-2 and TRBJ2-3, with 7 positions matching TRBD2. CDR3 length: 19 amino acids. Germline-derived CDR1 and CDR2 are LGHNA and YNFKEQ. V was pared by 0 bases and J by 0 bases, with 12 bases of the junction left unmatched. CDR3 nucleotide sequence: TGTGCCAGCAGCCAAGATGCCCTTCGGGCTAGCGGTAGCACAGATACGCAGTATTTT. Encoded protein: CASSQDALRASGSTDTQYF.

The V gene is TRBV19, the J gene TRBJ2-5; 7 bases line up with TRBD1. V lost 6 bases, J lost 5 bases, and 6 bases stayed unmatched. This CDR3 region has 13 residues. Germline lookup yields CDR1 LNHDA and CDR2 SQIVND (reference sequence). CDR3 DNA: TGTGCCAGTAGCCTAGGGGGCGACGAGACCCAGTACTTC. Translating gives CASSLGGDETQYF.

The chain carries TRBV2 and TRBJ2-2, with D tentatively TRBD1 (7 bases). Germline CDR1 reads SNHLY; CDR2 reads FYNNEI. The CDR3 contains 15 residues. V lost 6 bases, J lost 1 base, and 12 bases lay in between. The CDR3 DNA reads TGTGCCAGCAGGCGGGACAGAAGGAACACCGGGGAGCTGTTTTTT. Protein product: CASRRDRRNTGELFF.

This clone was seen a few times. CDR3 protein: CAISESGVRGNQPQHF. CDR3 bases: TGTGCCATCAGTGAGTCAGGGGTAAGGGGCAATCAGCCCCAGCATTTT. The gene calls are TRBV10-3 and TRBJ1-5; D might be TRBD1 (5 bases). V was cut by 0 bases and J by 2 bases, with 11 bases left in between. The CDR3 loop spans 16 amino acids. The germline gives CDR1 ENHRY, CDR2 SYGVKD.

This clone was detected only a few times. The V and J genes are TRBV29-1 and TRBJ2-2, with TRBD1 matching 7 bases. The CDR3 consists of 16 residues. V shed 4 bases and J 1 base; nucleotides not matched to a gene: 9. Germline lookup yields CDR1 SQVTM and CDR2 ANQGSEA. In DNA, the CDR3 is TGCAGCGTTGTGGGCAGGGGGAGCCTGAACACCGGGGAGCTGTTTTTT. Its protein is CSVVGRGSLNTGELFF.

The chain employs TRBV5-4 and TRBJ2-4, with D perhaps matching TRBD1 (5 bases). Trimming shortened V by 4 bases and J by 0 bases, and 8 bases separated the two germline ends. Germline V gene sequence: CDR1 SGHNT, CDR2 YYREEE (reference sequence). The length of the CDR3 is 14 residues. CDR3 sequence (DNA): TGTGCCAGCAGCCGACAGCTAGCCAAAAACATTCAGTACTTC. Its translation: CASSRQLAKNIQYF.

The V gene is TRBV7-9, the J gene TRBJ2-7; weak D call: TRBD2 (5 bases). Germline CDR1 is SEHNR and CDR2 is FQNEAQ (reference sequence). Trimming removed 3 bases at V and 9 bases at J, with 18 bases between. The CDR3 sequence is 14 residues long. The CDR3: CASSFPDSRSLQYF. As DNA, the CDR3 is TGTGCCAGCAGCTTCCCGGACTCGCGATCATTGCAGTACTTC.

The table lists this clone with a few counts. CDR3 DNA sequence: TGTGCCTGGAGTTCGCGGGGCCGAGGTTCCTACGAGCAGTACTTC. Its protein is CAWSSRGRGSYEQYF. V and J are TRBV30 and TRBJ2-7, with D tentatively TRBD2 (6 bases). This CDR3 spans 15 amino acids. The germline gives CDR1 GTSNPN, CDR2 SVGIG (reference sequence). Trimming stripped 2 bases from V and 1 base from J, with 15 bases between.

The rearrangement uses TRBV18 and TRBJ1-3; 11 bases line up with TRBD1. CDR1 is KGHSH, CDR2 LQKENI, per germline. The CDR3 runs 15 residues. The V and J ends lost 3 bases and 3 bases, in that order; junction bases with no gene match: 1. The DNA for the CDR3 is TGTGCCAGCTCACCTGGGACAGGGGGTGGAAACACCATATATTTT. Amino acids: CASSPGTGGGNTIYF.

This rearrangement joins TRBV19 to TRBJ1-2; 10 nucleotides agree with TRBD1. Trimming removed 5 bases from V and 5 bases from J; junction bases left unmatched: 11. CDR1 and CDR2 from the germline V gene are LNHDA and SQIVND (reference sequence). This CDR3 contains 16 residues. CDR3 in amino acids: CASSYQGTGDRYGYTF. CDR3 in DNA: TGTGCCAGTAGTTACCAGGGGACAGGGGATCGGTATGGCTACACCTTC.

The chain employs TRBV7-2 and TRBJ1-6; 8 nucleotides line up with TRBD1. The CDR3 spans 17 residues. J gave up 0 bases and V 7 bases, and 8 bases lay outside the gene matches. Germline values: CDR1 SGHTA, CDR2 FQGNSA. CDR3 bases: TGTGCCAGCAACCCGGGACAGGCGAGCTCCTATAATTCACCCCTCCACTTT. This gives the protein CASNPGQASSYNSPLHF.

The rearrangement joins TRBV14 to TRBJ2-1, with TRBD1 identical over 10 bases. This CDR3 is 17 amino acids long. Germline V gene sequence: CDR1 SGHDN, CDR2 FVKESK. The V segment lost 5 bases and the J segment 4 bases; nucleotides outside the gene matches: 11. The CDR3 here is CASSERSGQGRYNEQFF. As DNA, the CDR3 is TGTGCCAGCAGCGAGCGGTCGGGACAGGGGCGTTACAATGAGCAGTTCTTC.

A remark on this clone: This sample also contains other DNA sequences that code for the same CDR3. The chain's CDR3 is CSVGQGNQPQHF. CDR3 sequence (DNA): TGCAGCGTCGGACAGGGGAATCAGCCCCAGCATTTT. This rearrangement joins TRBV29-1 to TRBJ1-5; TRBD1 agrees at 9 bases. The V and J ends lost 6 bases and 4 bases, in that order; junction bases with no gene match: 1. The CDR3 is 12 residues long. Germline-derived CDR1 and CDR2 are SQVTM and ANQGSEA.

The genes are TRBV7-2 and TRBJ2-7; TRBD1 matches 12 bases. After removal of 3 bases from V and 5 bases from J, the junction contained 5 bases not matched to a gene. Germline loops: CDR1 SGHTA, CDR2 FQGNSA. CDR3 length: 15 residues. The CDR3 loop reads CASSLTGTGGDEQYF. In DNA, the CDR3 is TGTGCCAGCAGCTTGACCGGGACAGGGGGCGACGAGCAGTACTTC.

The gene calls are TRBV6-5 and TRBJ1-1; tentatively, D is TRBD1 (6 bases). The V end was cut by 5 bases, the J end by 2 bases, with 9 bases between. Germline V gene sequence: CDR1 MNHEY, CDR2 SVGAGI. The length of the CDR3 is 13 residues. The chain's CDR3 is CASSIQGNTEAFF. CDR3 nucleotides: TGTGCCAGCAGTATACAGGGCAACACTGAAGCTTTCTTT.

The J gene is TRBJ1-3, the V gene TRBV27; possible D gene TRBD1, 6 bases. The ends were cut back, 3 bases at V and 3 bases at J, with 12 bases in the middle. Germline-derived CDR1 and CDR2 are MNHEY and SMNVEV (reference sequence). The CDR3 spans 15 residues. As DNA, the CDR3 is TGTGCCAGCAGTTTCCTGGGGGCTGGTGGAAACACCATATATTTT. It translates to CASSFLGAGGNTIYF.

V usage is TRBV2 and J usage is TRBJ2-2; D gene ambiguous. Germline V gives CDR1 SNHLY, CDR2 FYNNEI. V lost 0 bases, J lost 0 bases, and 5 bases lay in between. The CDR3 has 15 amino acids. CDR3 coding DNA: TGTGCCAGCAGTGAAGCAGGAGCGAACACCGGGGAGCTGTTTTTT. Translation: CASSEAGANTGELFF.

This chain connects TRBV27 to TRBJ1-1; D gene uncertain. In germline, CDR1 is MNHEY, CDR2 SMNVEV (reference sequence). The V gene lost 1 base and the J gene lost 1 base, with 7 bases spanning the gap. This CDR3 has 14 residues. The DNA of the CDR3 is TGTGCCAGCAGTTTATTTCCAGAGAACACTGAAGCTTTCTTT. Protein product: CASSLFPENTEAFF.